This TCR beta chain appears in the sequencing data of a study of response to subunit inactivated influenza vaccine. General study findings and limits: Each seasonal influenza vaccination recruits few new T cells, the authors suggested.

The V and J ends lost 3 bases and 0 bases respectively, with 2 bases between them. This CDR3 has 12 residues. TCRdb called the RT-PCR reads again in MiXCR, with one record for every CDR3 protein. The sample includes approximately 520,000 distinct CDR3 sequences, approximately 15% of them seen just once. This clonotype has more than one count but fewer than ten. Its antigen is undetermined. Sequenced here: CD4+ T cells sorted from PBMCs, sampled about 23 months after vaccination. The gene calls are TRBV12-3 or TRBV12-4 and TRBJ2-5; no clear D. This receptor was taken from a man between 50 and 70 years old who received an inactivated influenza vaccine. CDR3 coding DNA: TGTGCCAGCAGTTTCAACCAAGAGACCCAGTACTTC. Amino acid sequence: CASSFNQETQYF.